The 6 T cell receptor beta chains listed next were all sequenced from one sample in a study of CD8 T cells in Susac syndrome. It was with random hexamers that 0.5 to 1 ug RNA was reverse transcribed. TCRdb redid the calling of the immunoSEQ multiplex PCR reads with MiXCR, one entry per CDR3 protein. The sample has some 130,000 distinct CDR3 sequences, under 95% seen once. The sample consisted of CD8+ T cells from PBMCs. These receptors were collected from a human donor with multiple sclerosis.

Only a few counts were recorded for this clonotype. This chain connects TRBV11-2 to TRBJ1-2; TRBD1 aligns across 9 bases. Germline values: CDR1 SGHAT, CDR2 FQNNGV. This CDR3 has 14 residues. After removal of 6 bases from V and 8 bases from J, the junction contained 10 bases not matched to a gene. CDR3 nucleotides: TGTGCCAGCAGATACGGGACAGGGACGTGGGGCTACACCTTC. It is translated as CASRYGTGTWGYTF.

The chain is built from TRBV5-1 and TRBJ2-2; D gene uncertain. Trimming stripped 1 base from V and 6 bases from J, with 10 bases between. CDR3 length equals 14 residues. Per the germline V gene, CDR1 is SGHRS and CDR2 is YFSETQ. CDR3 sequence (DNA): TGCGCCAGCAGCTTGTTTTGGGAATCCGGGGAGCTGTTTTTT. It encodes CASSLFWESGELFF. Complete variable domain (other parts from reference TRBV5-1 and TRBJ2-2): KAGVTQTPRYLIKTRGQQVTLSCSPISGHRSVSWYQQTPGQGLQFLFEYFSETQRNKGNFPGRFSGRQFSNSRSEMNVSTLELGDSALYLCASSLFWESGELFFGEGSRLTVL.

V is TRBV29-1 and J is TRBJ2-1, with 10 bases lining up with TRBD1. Germline loops: CDR1 SQVTM, CDR2 ANQGSEA. Trimming cost V 7 bases and J 7 bases; bases outside gene matches: 7. The CDR3 is 13 amino acids. CDR3 in DNA: TGCAGCGCTGGGACAGGGGCGACTAATGAGCAGTTCTTC. It codes for CSAGTGATNEQFF.

The chain is built from TRBV6-5 and TRBJ2-3, with no clear D. The CDR3 totals 13 residues. Per germline, CDR1 MNHEY and CDR2 SVGAGI. V lost 8 bases and J 1 base, leaving 10 bases between the germline ends. This CDR3 reads CASGGVRTDTQYF. CDR3 DNA: TGTGCCAGCGGTGGGGTTCGCACAGATACGCAGTATTTT.

This chain links TRBV18 with TRBJ1-5; D is unclear. The CDR3 has 13 residues. Trimming removed 3 bases at V and 1 base at J, with 4 bases between. CDR1 and CDR2 (germline): KGHSH, LQKENI. In DNA form, the CDR3 reads TGTGCCAGCTCACCTAGGAGCAATCAGCCCCAGCATTTT. Translation: CASSPRSNQPQHF.

The genes are TRBV12-3 or TRBV12-4 and TRBJ1-5; D perhaps matches TRBD1 (5 bases). The CDR3 is made up of 14 amino acids. The V end was cut by 3 bases, the J end by 2 bases, with 8 bases between. Here the CDR3 DNA reads TGTGCCAGCAGTTTTGCGGGGGGCAATCAGCCCCAGCATTTT. This sequence encodes CASSFAGGNQPQHF.